The clone carrying this T cell receptor (beta chain) was counted only a few times. Antigen unknown. Looked up from germline, CDR1 is KGHDR and CDR2 is SFDVKD. The CDR3 spans 15 residues. J gave up 4 bases and V 10 bases, and 10 bases lay outside the gene matches. Regions amplified from RNA transcripts were the TCR beta CDR3 regions. The study used the HTBI primer set for a first-round RT-PCR of the TCR CDR3. TCRdb re-derived calls from the multiplex PCR reads in MiXCR, one entry per CDR3 protein. The sample holds about 640,000 distinct CDR3 sequences, less than 25% seen once. Ophthalmopathy cases met thresholds of Clinical Activity Score at least 3, NOSPECS grade at least 4 and duration under 3 months. Patients with uncontrolled infections, other autoimmune diseases, pregnancy or lactation were excluded. The data belong to a study of T cells in Graves' hyperthyroidism and ophthalmopathy. Whole-study context: Peripheral blood was taken when the disease was first diagnosed, before any treatment began. General study results and limits: Researchers report that a 13 V-J model separated ophthalmopathy from stable hyperthyroidism.

The clonotype was recovered from a man aged 25-40 years with Graves' ophthalmopathy. Sequences were obtained from blood. The V gene is TRBV24-1, the J gene TRBJ2-3; 10 positions agree with TRBD2. CDR3 nucleotides: TGTGCCACAATTTTAGCGGGAGGTGGAGCAGATACGCAGTATTTT. Amino acids: CATILAGGGADTQYF.